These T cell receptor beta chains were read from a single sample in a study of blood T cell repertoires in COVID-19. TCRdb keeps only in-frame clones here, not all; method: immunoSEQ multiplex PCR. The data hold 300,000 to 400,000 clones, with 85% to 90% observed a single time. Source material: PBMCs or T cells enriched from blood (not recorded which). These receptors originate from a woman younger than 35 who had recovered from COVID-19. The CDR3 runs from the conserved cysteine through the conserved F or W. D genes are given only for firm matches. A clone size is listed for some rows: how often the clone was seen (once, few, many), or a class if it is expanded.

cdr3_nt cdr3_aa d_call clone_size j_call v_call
TGTGCCAGCAGGGACGGGTTTAGCGGAATCGAGCAGTACTTC CASRDGFSGIEQYF - - TRBJ2-7 TRBV28
TGTGCCAGCAGCTTATTTCCGGACACCTATAATTCACCCCTCCACTTT CASSLFPDTYNSPLHF - - TRBJ1-6 TRBV11-2
TGTGCCAGCAGCCAAGCCTCCAATATGGACAGGGGATCAGATACGCAGTATTTT CASSQASNMDRGSDTQYF TRBD1 - TRBJ2-3 TRBV3-1/TRBV3-2
TGTGCCAGCAGCTTGGTGTCTTCTGAAAAACTGTTTTTT CASSLVSSEKLFF - - TRBJ1-4 TRBV5-6
TGTGCCAGCAGTTTAAGGGTCAGCAGGGGAAACACCTTC CASSLRVSRGNTF - - TRBJ1-2 TRBV28
TGTGCCAGCAGCGTAGGACGGGGGGTGAACACTGAAGCTTTCTTT CASSVGRGVNTEAFF - - TRBJ1-1 TRBV9
TGTGCCAGTAGTATCGTCGTGAACACTGAAGCTTTCTTT CASSIVVNTEAFF - - TRBJ1-1 TRBV19
TGTGCCTGGAGCCTACAGGGCTCCTATAATTCACCCCTCCACTTT CAWSLQGSYNSPLHF - once TRBJ1-6 TRBV30
TGTGCTAGCAGCTTAGTGACAGAGGACACCGGGGAGCTGTTTTTT CASSLVTEDTGELFF - once TRBJ2-2 TRBV7-7
TGTGCCAGCAGCGACAGGGGGCTTATGCATGCAACTAATGAAAAACTGTTTTTT CASSDRGLMHATNEKLFF TRBD1 - TRBJ1-4 TRBV27
TGCGCCAGCAGTGAGGCCATAGCGACGGGGAATGAGCAGTTCTTC CASSEAIATGNEQFF - - TRBJ2-1 TRBV10-1
TGTGCCAGCAGCGTAGCAGTGTCTAATGAAAAACTGTTTTTT CASSVAVSNEKLFF - once TRBJ1-4 TRBV9
TGTGCCAGCAGCTGGGCAGGGGTGGACACTGAAGCTTTCTTT CASSWAGVDTEAFF - - TRBJ1-1 TRBV7-2
TGTGCCAGCAGTGAAGCGCCACAGTCCGAGAAGACCCAGTACTTC CASSEAPQSEKTQYF - - TRBJ2-5 TRBV2
TGCGCCAGCAGCCAAGATCGGGGAGGAGGGCAGCCCCAGCATTTT CASSQDRGGGQPQHF - - TRBJ1-5 TRBV4-1
TGCGCCAGCAGCTTGGAATCCGGGGTCATCTATGGCTACACCTTC CASSLESGVIYGYTF - - TRBJ1-2 TRBV5-1
TGTGCCACCAGTGATAGGGACAGGGGGTATGGCTACACCTTC CATSDRDRGYGYTF TRBD1 - TRBJ1-2 TRBV24-1
TGTGCCAGCAGCCATAAGGACTCGGGTAATGAAAAACTGTTTTTT CASSHKDSGNEKLFF - once TRBJ1-4 TRBV7-9
TGTGCCAGCAGCCTGGGACTAGGAGACACCGGGGAGCTGTTTTTT CASSLGLGDTGELFF TRBD2 - TRBJ2-2 TRBV13
TGTGCCAGCAGTTACGCCAGGGGATCTGTCGATGAGCAGTTCTTC CASSYARGSVDEQFF - - TRBJ2-1 TRBV6-5
TGTGCCAGCTCACCGACGACAGGAACTACCTACGAGCAGTACTTC CASSPTTGTTYEQYF - - TRBJ2-7 TRBV18
TGTGCCAGCCACCTTTCGGGGGGGAACACTGAAGCTTTCTTT CASHLSGGNTEAFF - - TRBJ1-1 TRBV6-5
TGTGCCAGCAGCCGGGGACAGGGATTTTACAATGAGCAGTTCTTC CASSRGQGFYNEQFF TRBD1 - TRBJ2-1 TRBV7-3
TGTGCCAGCAGTTTACCCTCCCTTGACAGGGGTGCTGACACCGGGGAGCTGTTTTTT CASSLPSLDRGADTGELFF TRBD1 - TRBJ2-2 TRBV28
TGTGCCAGCAGTTACTCGACTAGCGAGGGCTCAGATACGCAGTATTTT CASSYSTSEGSDTQYF TRBD2 - TRBJ2-3 TRBV6-8
TGTGCCAGCAGTCCCACCCAGGCCCGCACTGAAGCTTTCTTT CASSPTQARTEAFF - - TRBJ1-1 TRBV5-4
TGTGCCAGCAGCGGGACAGGGAATCAGCCCCAGCATTTT CASSGTGNQPQHF TRBD1 - TRBJ1-5 TRBV2
TGTGCCAGCAAAGGGGCTGAAGCTTTCTTT CASKGAEAFF - - TRBJ1-1 TRBV12-3/TRBV12-4
TGTGCCAGCACCTCACAGGGGGCGCCTAACGGGGAGCTGTTTTTT CASTSQGAPNGELFF TRBD1 once TRBJ2-2 TRBV28
TGTGCCAGCAGTGGAGACAGGGTTTATGGCTACACCTTC CASSGDRVYGYTF TRBD1 many TRBJ1-2 TRBV2
TGTGCCAGCAGCCCCATTCGCGGGGGCGTCCTAGCCAAAAACATTCAGTACTTC CASSPIRGGVLAKNIQYF - - TRBJ2-4 TRBV7-9
TGCGCCAGCAGCCAGAACCCGACGGGGGGCGGCCTCACAGATACGCAGTATTTT CASSQNPTGGGLTDTQYF - - TRBJ2-3 TRBV5-1
TGTGCCATCAAAGGGGACCAAGAGACCCAGTACTTC CAIKGDQETQYF - - TRBJ2-5 TRBV10-3
TGCGCCAGCTCTCCCGGGACTAGATGGTTCGATGAGCAGTTCTTC CASSPGTRWFDEQFF TRBD2 - TRBJ2-1 TRBV10-1
TGCGCCAGCAGCCAGAACTTTGGTAACTATGGCTACACCTTC CASSQNFGNYGYTF - - TRBJ1-2 TRBV4-1
TGCGCCAGCAGCCAAGAACCGGGTGGCTATGGCTACACCTTC CASSQEPGGYGYTF - - TRBJ1-2 TRBV4-3
TGTGCCAGCAGCTTAGGGCCAGGGGAGGGCTACACCTTC CASSLGPGEGYTF - few TRBJ1-2 TRBV28
TGTGCCAGCAGTTACGGACCGGACTCCGATGAGCAGTTCTTC CASSYGPDSDEQFF - - TRBJ2-1 TRBV6-6
TGCGCCAGCAGCCCGGGACAGCTAAACACCGGGGAGCTGTTTTTT CASSPGQLNTGELFF TRBD1 - TRBJ2-2 TRBV5-1
TGTGCCAGTACCCCCGGGAGCCCTACCGAGCAGTACTTC CASTPGSPTEQYF - - TRBJ2-7 TRBV19
TGCGCCAGCAGCCAACCCCGGGACAGGCTACCCTACGAGCAGTACTTC CASSQPRDRLPYEQYF TRBD1 once TRBJ2-7 TRBV4-1
TGCGCCAGCAGCCATGCGGGGATTAGCAATCAGCCCCAGCATTTT CASSHAGISNQPQHF - - TRBJ1-5 TRBV4-1
TGTGCCACCAGCAGTGACAGGGCATTGAACACTGAAGCTTTCTTT CATSSDRALNTEAFF TRBD1 - TRBJ1-1 TRBV15
TGCGCCAGCAGCTTAATACCGGTGGTCGGTGGCTACACCTTC CASSLIPVVGGYTF - - TRBJ1-2 TRBV5-1
TGTGCCAGCAGTTTTCTGACAGGGACAAACACTGAAGCTTTCTTT CASSFLTGTNTEAFF TRBD1 - TRBJ1-1 TRBV27